This passage covers 23 T cell receptor beta chains from one sample sequenced in a study of metastatic and nonmetastatic thyroid tumors. Through MiXCR, TCRdb re-clonotyped the PCR reads. The sample records under 45,000 clones, 25% to 30% being singletons. Ahead of thyroid surgery, no patient had received treatment of any kind. What was sequenced was blood. The receptor set was obtained from a male donor with papillary thyroid cancer or a benign thyroid nodule (not recorded which). Some clones in this sample may be carry-over from other donors' samples.

Ten or more counts support this clone. The CDR3 loop reads CASSDSAGGSTDTQYF. CDR3 nucleotides: TGTGCCAGCAGTGACTCAGCAGGGGGTAGCACAGATACGCAGTATTTT. The chain recombines TRBV6-4 with TRBJ2-3, with 7 bases aligning to TRBD1. CDR3 length equals 16 residues. From germline, CDR1 is MRHNA and CDR2 SNTAGT. J gave up 0 bases and V 0 bases, and 3 bases lay outside the gene matches.

This clone occurred once. The junction departs from germline at one end; a sequencing error may be responsible. The rearrangement uses TRBV3-1 and TRBJ1-3; no clear D gene. The CDR3 contains 15 residues. CDR1 is LGHDT, CDR2 YNNKEL, per germline (reference sequence). The CDR3 nucleotides read TGTGCCAGCAGTCAAGCCCCCCTCTCTGGAAACACCATATGTTTT. This translates into CASSQAPLSGNTICF.

This chain links TRBV4-1 with TRBJ2-2; tentative D call: TRBD2 (5 bases). Germline V gives CDR1 MGHRA, CDR2 YSYEKL. The CDR3 is made up of 17 amino acids. V was pared by 2 bases and J by 7 bases, with 20 bases between. CDR3 loop: CASSQRLYRDSSGELFF. CDR3 coding DNA: TGCGCCAGCAGCCAACGCCTGTACCGGGATAGTAGCGGGGAGCTGTTTTTT.

This clone was seen many times. The chain carries TRBV29-1 and TRBJ2-5; D not resolved. V was trimmed by 4 bases and J by 5 bases, leaving 11 bases between them. Germline V CDR1 and CDR2: SQVTM, ANQGSEA. This CDR3 is 12 amino acids long. CDR3 DNA: TGCAGCGTTGGTTGGGGTGGGGAGACCCAGTACTTC. It yields the protein CSVGWGGETQYF.

This clone was seen only a few times. V is TRBV28 and J is TRBJ2-7; D is possibly TRBD1 (5 bases). The V gene lost 6 bases and the J gene lost 3 bases, with 18 bases spanning the gap. CDR1 and CDR2 (germline): MDHEN, SYDVKM. This CDR3 comprises 15 residues. The chain's CDR3 is CASRSTGRDRYEQYF. In nucleotides, the CDR3 is TGTGCCAGCAGGTCTACAGGTAGAGACCGCTACGAGCAGTACTTC.

This clone has a count of ten or more. The chain joins TRBV5-6 to TRBJ2-7; 13 positions match TRBD2. J was trimmed by 3 bases and V by 2 bases; bases with no gene match: 5. Germline values: CDR1 SGHDT, CDR2 YYEEEE. This CDR3 is 16 amino acids long. This chain's CDR3 is CASSFPGLAGIYEQYF. The CDR3 bases are TGTGCCAGCAGCTTCCCGGGACTAGCGGGAATCTACGAGCAGTACTTC. The full variable domain, with the rest looked up from reference TRBV5-6 and TRBJ2-7, is DAGVTQSPTHLIKTRGQQVTLRCSPKSGHDTVSWYQQALGQGPQFIFQYYEEEERQRGNFPDRFSGHQFPNYSSELNVNALLLGDSALYLCASSFPGLAGIYEQYFGPGTRLTVT.

This clone was recorded at least ten times. J is TRBJ1-1 and V is TRBV6-1, with D possibly being TRBD1 (6 bases). The CDR3 loop spans 15 amino acids. The germline V gene has CDR1 MNHNS and CDR2 SASEGT. With 3 bases removed from V and 1 base from J, the gap between germline ends came to 12 bases. CDR3 bases: TGTGCCAGCAGTGAGTATGAACAGGGGAACACTGAAGCTTTCTTT. Its translation: CASSEYEQGNTEAFF.

Judged by abundance, this clone is medium-sized. The genes are TRBV20-1 and TRBJ2-7, with D perhaps matching TRBD1 or TRBD2 (5 bases each). CDR1 and CDR2 (germline): DFQATT, SNEGSKA (reference sequence). Trimming pared 0 bases from V and 0 bases from J, leaving 15 bases between. This CDR3 is built from 16 residues. The chain's CDR3 is CSARDFRDGTSYEQYF. The CDR3 DNA is TGCAGTGCTAGAGATTTTAGGGACGGGACCTCCTACGAGCAGTACTTC.

This clone has a count of ten or more. The CDR3 region has the DNA TGTGCCAGCGACTTAGGTGGGGGACAAGAGACCCAGTACTTC. It encodes CASDLGGGQETQYF. This chain links TRBV6-1 with TRBJ2-5; D is possibly TRBD1 or TRBD2 (5 bases each). Germline V lookup: CDR1 MNHNS, CDR2 SASEGT. Trimming left V 8 bases short and J 2 bases short, with 15 bases between. The CDR3 totals 14 residues.

This clone was counted many times. The chain links TRBV9 to TRBJ2-3; no definite D call. Germline V gene sequence: CDR1 SGDLS, CDR2 YYNGEE. The CDR3 is 15 residues long. The germline V and J ends were trimmed by 0 bases and 5 bases, with 13 bases remaining between them. The CDR3 spells CASSVEGITGDTQYF. The CDR3 DNA is TGTGCCAGCAGCGTAGAAGGAATAACGGGAGATACGCAGTATTTT.

Remarks on this clone: Without the conserved terminal phenylalanine or tryptophan, this CDR3 likely stems from a read error. J is TRBJ2-3 and V is TRBV25-1, with 7 nucleotides matching TRBD2. The V segment lost 7 bases and the J segment 4 bases; nucleotides outside the gene matches: 14. This CDR3 has 16 amino acids. Germline V CDR1 and CDR2: MGHDK, SYGVNS. The DNA of the CDR3 is TGTGCCAGCACCCGACGGGCTAGCGGCCCCCCAGATACGCAGTATATG. It is translated as CASTRRASGPPDTQYM.

This clone was detected a few times. The chain joins TRBV12-3 or TRBV12-4 to TRBJ2-7, with D perhaps TRBD1 (5 bases). Trimming stripped 8 bases from V and 1 base from J, with 15 bases between. The CDR3 has 14 residues. The CDR3 nucleotides read TGTGCCAGCCAACTCTCGACAGCTTCCTACGAGCAGTACTTC. Protein sequence: CASQLSTASYEQYF.

This clone showed up many times. This chain uses TRBV15 with TRBJ1-4; D possibly corresponds to TRBD1 (5 bases). The CDR3 has 18 residues. Germline CDR1 and CDR2: LNHNV and YYDKDF (reference sequence). Deletions cut 8 bases from V and 0 bases from J, with 22 bases between. This CDR3 reads CATDAGLGRGTTNEKLFF. The CDR3 DNA reads as TGTGCCACCGATGCAGGGTTAGGGCGAGGAACAACTAATGAAAAACTGTTTTTT.

V gene TRBV11-2 combines with J gene TRBJ2-7; tentatively, D is TRBD1 or TRBD2 (5 bases each). This CDR3 spans 13 amino acids. Looked up from germline, CDR1 is SGHAT and CDR2 is FQNNGV. Trimming took 3 bases from V and 7 from J, leaving 13 bases between them. The CDR3: CASSFLGVGEQYF. The CDR3 region has the DNA TGTGCCAGCAGCTTCCTGGGGGTGGGAGAGCAGTACTTC.

In its sample, this clone was seen many times. The V and J genes are TRBV30 and TRBJ2-5, with D possibly matching TRBD2 (5 bases). Germline V gene lookup returns CDR1 GTSNPN and CDR2 SVGIG (reference sequence). V lost 1 base and J 5 bases, leaving 8 bases between the germline ends. The length of the CDR3 is 12 residues. CDR3 sequence reads: CAWSAGWETQYF. In DNA, the CDR3 is TGTGCCTGGAGTGCGGGATGGGAGACCCAGTACTTC.

This chain uses TRBV28 with TRBJ2-7; 8 nucleotides align to TRBD2. This CDR3 contains 11 residues. Trimming removed 11 bases from V and 4 bases from J; junction bases left unmatched: 4. The germline gives CDR1 MDHEN, CDR2 SYDVKM. For the CDR3, the DNA is TGTGCCTCGGGAGGGGTTTACGAGCAGTACTTC. Translated, it gives CASGGVYEQYF.

This clone was counted many times. The same CDR3 is also encoded by other DNA sequences in this sample. The chain carries TRBV5-6 and TRBJ2-7, with 9 bases aligning to TRBD1. J lost 3 bases, V lost 4 bases, and 8 bases had no gene match. CDR1 is SGHDT, CDR2 YYEEEE, per germline. The CDR3 runs 15 residues. Written as DNA, the CDR3 is TGTGCCAGCAGCGTACCGGGACAGGGATTCTACGAGCAGTACTTC. This encodes CASSVPGQGFYEQYF.

This clone is deemed medium-sized. The chain employs TRBV12-3 or TRBV12-4 and TRBJ1-1; D uncertain. The CDR3 length is 13 residues. Deletions cut 3 bases from V and 5 bases from J, with 10 bases between. This chain's CDR3 is CASSFTGRTEAFF. The CDR3 region has the DNA TGTGCCAGCAGTTTTACGGGCAGGACTGAAGCTTTCTTT.

This clone was recorded a few times. The junction differs from germline at one of its ends, possibly a read error. Other DNA sequences in the sample encode the same CDR3. The CDR3 DNA is TGTGCCAGCAGTTTGGGCGGCACTAACACCGTGGAGCTGTTTTTT. It codes for CASSLGGTNTVELFF. The chain carries TRBV28 and TRBJ2-2; D unclear. The CDR3 runs to 15 residues. CDR1 MDHEN and CDR2 SYDVKM come from the germline V gene. The full variable domain, with the rest looked up from reference TRBV28 and TRBJ2-2, is DVKVTQSSRYLVKRTGEKVFLECVQDMDHENMFWYRQDPGLGLRLIYFSYDVKMKEKGDIPEGYSVSREKKERFSLILESASTNQTSMYLCASSLGGTNTVELFFGEGSRLTVL.

In regard to this clone: At one end the junction does not follow the germline gene, possibly because of a read error. The V and J genes are TRBV28 and TRBJ2-5, with 8 bases that match TRBD2. CDR1 MDHEN and CDR2 SYDVKM come from the germline V gene. The CDR3 spans 14 residues. CDR3 in amino acids: CASSKLADQETQYF. The CDR3 DNA is TGTGCCAGCAGTAAACTAGCGGACCAAGAGACACAGTACTTC. The variable domain in full, completed from reference TRBV28 and TRBJ2-5, reads DVKVTQSSRYLVKRTGEKVFLECVQDMDHENMFWYRQDPGLGLRLIYFSYDVKMKEKGDIPEGYSVSREKKERFSLILESASTNQTSMYLCASSKLADQETQYFGPGTRLLVL.

This clone was detected many times. The chain carries TRBV5-4 and TRBJ2-4; tentative D call: TRBD1 (6 bases). The CDR3 length is 16 residues. Deletions cut 2 bases from V and 0 bases from J, with 12 bases between. CDR1 and CDR2 (germline): SGHNT, YYREEE (reference sequence). CDR3 region: CASSLWTELAKNIQYF. The CDR3 coding sequence is TGTGCCAGCAGCTTATGGACAGAGCTAGCCAAAAACATTCAGTACTTC.

This clone was seen at least ten times. The chain employs TRBV6-1 and TRBJ2-5; no definite D call. Germline V lookup: CDR1 MNHNS, CDR2 SASEGT. V was cut by 5 bases and J by 1 base, with 2 bases left in between. The CDR3 spans 11 residues. The CDR3 bases are TGTGCCAGCAGTATCCAAGAGACCCAGTACTTC. This translates into CASSIQETQYF.

This clone occurred once. The V call is TRBV9, the J call TRBJ2-2; TRBD2 agrees at 12 bases. Trimming cost V 10 bases and J 6 bases; bases outside gene matches: 10. The CDR3 contains 15 residues. Germline V lookup: CDR1 SGDLS, CDR2 YYNGEE. The CDR3: CAWSIRTSGAGELFF. CDR3 DNA: TGTGCCTGGAGCATACGGACTAGCGGGGCCGGGGAGCTGTTTTTT. The variable domain in full, completed from reference TRBV9 and TRBJ2-2, reads DSGVTQTPKHLITATGQRVTLRCSPRSGDLSVYWYQQSLDQGLQFLIQYYNGEERAKGNILERFSAQQFPDLHSELNLSSLELGDSALYFCAWSIRTSGAGELFFGEGSRLTVL.